The T cell receptor beta chain described here comes from a study of cytomegalovirus exposure and HLA in healthy donors (dated by TCRdb to the late 2010s). With regard to the full study: An earlier analysis of under 600 of the donors reported 250 to 350 Gb of sequence data and roughly 110 million unique TCR beta sequences from about 179 million T cells. The later analysis used no new phenotypic data to find candidate immune exposures, relying instead on TCR beta sequences and their occurrence across donors. Donor age, sex, ethnicity and CMV serostatus were compiled together with the repertoire data. Of the roughly 420 genotyped donors, 75% to 85% were placed in the genetic ancestry cluster associated with self-reported Caucasian donors. On average, approximately 250,000 unique TCR beta nucleotide sequences were sequenced per donor among roughly 430 genotyped donors of the cohort, with roughly a sixth of those sequences being non-productive. To predict cytomegalovirus infection status, the study brought together high-throughput TCR immunosequencing, statistical association of individual TCRs with disease status, and machine learning. An earlier analysis of roughly 580 of the donors used high-throughput TCR beta sequencing to judge whether each TCR beta V gene segment behaved as functional or pseudogenic. Both class I and class II loci were covered by HLA typing, at four-digit resolution. Besides the first cohort of some 670 subjects, a separate validation cohort made up of around 120 different subjects was used. The study aimed to test whether signatures of past pathogen exposure could be identified by cataloging public T cell receptors. A later analysis re-analyzed previously published TCR beta repertoires from 666 donors and added high-resolution HLA genotyping to study TCR occurrence patterns. In a later genetic analysis, genome-wide SNP genotypes for about three fifths of the roughly 670 donors were used, and that subset was treated as a discovery cohort. Roughly 5 DR-DQ haplotypes were handled as single units for association and clustering, since linkage in the cohort was strong. Typing coverage differed by locus: A, B, C, DRB1 and DQB1 were typed in about 629-640 donors, DQA1 in about 510, DPA1 in around 610, and DPB1 in 472. Approximately 310 gigabases of sequencing data and some 85 million unique TCR sequences were included in an early release covering about 620 HLA-typed donors. Using immunosequencing, the study profiled T cell repertoires from around 680 subjects and related those repertoires to cytomegalovirus serostatus. All discovery cohort repertoires had been generated using a single sequencing platform. The paper as a whole reports these results and caveats: In the study, around 150 TCR beta chains were listed as associated with cytomegalovirus. According to a later analysis, parvovirus B19, influenza, CMV and Epstein-Barr virus appeared linked to several top co-occurrence clusters. A cluster of highly shared sequence variants was judged likely to represent a technical artifact of the sequencing pipeline. Roughly uniform sequencing depth across donors was assumed in presence/absence analyses, although this assumption may not hold. At a false discovery rate of 0.05, a later analysis linked around 15,000 TCR beta sequences to specific HLA alleles. Linkage disequilibrium might explain the correlated functional status among segregating V segments, but an unknown experimental factor could not be ruled out. The cohort was sequenced for TCR beta chains only, and without alpha or paired-chain data the features that could be detected were limited. The 87-base-pair reads could not distinguish some IMGT-functional V segments, including TRBV6-2 and TRBV6-3, so those segments were excluded. According to a later genetic analysis, donors in an Asian-associated ancestry cluster had fewer N-insertions in productive TCRs than the roughly 670-donor mean. Most CMV-associated TCR beta chains appeared to be HLA-restricted in a later analysis, and the HLA associations seemed to be driven largely by CMV exposure. In a later analysis, TCR association rates were found to vary across HLA loci, with the most associated TCRs seen for DRB1 alleles and the fewest for HLA-C alleles. In a later analysis, HLA-associated TCR beta chains were found to be more clonally expanded and to have lower generation probabilities than equally common non-associated chains. The authors suggested that the approach could potentially be generalized to other disease states and immunological phenotypes. A further reported finding was that TCR beta sequences accurately predicted the HLA-A and HLA-B alleles for most subjects in the first cohort. Assigning TCR associations to individual alleles was difficult when HLA alleles, especially DR and DQ, strongly co-occurred. Cytomegalovirus status was reported to be diagnosed by the classifier with high specificity and sensitivity in both the original and validation cohorts. Because some donors lacked HLA typing at each locus, the association tests relied only on the typed subset. While some public TCRs were present in many individuals, most TCR sequences turned up only very rarely across donors. An association between a missense DCLRE1C variant and V-gene and J-gene trimming of TCR beta chains was found in a later genetic analysis and replicated in an independent cohort. In vitro tests confirmed that a few of the cytomegalovirus-associated TCR beta chains recognize cytomegalovirus antigens. In an earlier analysis of around 600 of the donors, most TCR beta V segments appeared in productive rearrangements about 90% or about 30% of the time, broadly matching IMGT annotations. The earlier analysis of fewer than 750 of the donors excluded approximately 15 rarely observed V segments, including chromosome 9 orphons, because counts were too low. CMV serostatus was the only immune exposure information available for the cohort.

CDR1 and CDR2 were assigned from the germline V gene as MNHEY and SVGAGI. At the junction V is shortened by 7 bases and J by 9 bases, with 12 bases in between. The CDR3 has 11 amino acids, counting the end cysteine and phenylalanine. Left in the record is the CDR3 DNA by itself, 33 bases read in frame from the first base. The cohort was made up of 650 to 700 healthy bone marrow donors. At the time of sampling, every cohort member was nominally healthy, though immune exposures that went unrecorded were likely present. The donor was CMV seropositive and was included in the group of about 290 seropositive cohort members. A peripheral blood sample was collected from each donor, and TCR beta sequencing was performed on peripheral blood mononuclear cells. Genomic DNA was extracted from the blood cell samples with the Qiagen DNeasy Blood Extraction Kit. Libraries were built with the immunoSEQ multiplex PCR assay. The multiplex PCR relied on a mix of 60 forward primers for TCR Vbeta segments and 13 reverse primers for TCR Jbeta segments. The CDR3 region of rearranged TCR beta genes was amplified from genomic DNA with a multiplex PCR assay. The Illumina HiSeq System was used to sequence the amplified TCR beta libraries as 87-base-pair reads. Turning to the authors' computational methods: In a later analysis, around 80 million unique TCR beta chains were counted across the roughly 670 repertoires, and approximately 9.9 million of these chains were shared by at least two donors. Raw reads were error-corrected and collapsed into unique sequences with a nearest-neighbor algorithm that merged closely related sequences to remove PCR and sequencing errors. CDR3 sequences were aligned to IMGT reference sequences to assign V, D and J gene segments. For a sequence to be retained, a match of at least six nucleotides was required to both a V gene segment and a J gene segment. Rearrangements were called productive when the CDR3 lacked stop codons and stayed in frame with V and J; all others were non-productive. Following IMGT convention, CDR3 was defined as the stretch from the second conserved V-encoded cysteine to the conserved J-encoded phenylalanine. In an earlier analysis of more than 550 of the donors, sequences lacking an unambiguous match to a single V gene segment were excluded. In an earlier analysis of approximately 590 of the donors, a V segment was called functional when productive rearrangements were above 56.7%, and segregating when the standard deviation between donors exceeded 5%. A statistical classification framework was developed to diagnose cytomegalovirus status using the catalog of TCR beta chain sequences. V and J gene assignment, in a later analysis, came from comparing TCR nucleotide sequences with IMGT/GENE-DB human TR gene sequences. Using the TCRdist pipeline, a later analysis assigned CDR3 sequences along with most-parsimonious VDJ recombination scenarios. In a later analysis, every TCR beta chain was defined by the combination of its CDR3 amino acid sequence and its V-gene family, and reads without a unique V-gene family were dropped. A later analysis removed several hundred highly shared, low-generation-probability nucleotide sequences to deal with suspected cross-contamination and a sequencing artifact. In a later analysis, a clonal expansion index for each public chain was calculated from normalized within-repertoire ranks of inferred template counts. A later analysis computed generation probabilities with a VDJ recombination model fitted to out-of-frame rearrangements, and checked the results against IGoR. In a later analysis, hypergeometric tests were used to score TCR-TCR, TCR-HLA and TCR-CMV co-occurrence, with a repertoire-size bias correction applied to TCR pairs. In a later analysis, false discovery rates were estimated by permuting HLA or CMV assignments 20 times. A later analysis grouped co-occurring TCRs with DBSCAN, adding TCRdist sequence similarity when clustering within HLA-allele-positive subsets. For co-occurrence clustering, repertoires with fewer than 30,000 or more than 120,000 public chains were excluded, along with roughly 5 repertoires with anomalous nucleotide sharing. What TCRdb holds here is the immuneACCESS table cut down to in-frame rearrangements. Part of the clones is not present; checked against another copy, under half of the missing clones reflect an unresolved V gene, and the others are unexplained. D and trimming come from the DNA, and the V and J calls and clone size come from that table. The sample profile shows 90,000 or so clones; over 55% of them were found once. The ten largest clones add up to around 15% of the sample.

On this clone itself: This receptor's antigen is unknown. No quality values exist for individual bases; no much larger clone is one base distant.

The rearrangement combines TRBV6-5 with TRBJ2-5; possibly the D gene is TRBD2, per 6 matching bases. The specimen sequenced was PBMCs. This receptor was taken from a woman aged 18 to 35 in good health and CMV-seropositive. The DNA sequence is TGTGCCAGCAAAACCCCGGGGGCCCAGTACTTC. Protein translation: CASKTPGAQYF.